The 15 T cell receptor beta chains below come from one sample, sequenced in a study of shared clonotypes between healthy human individuals. Produced via immunoSEQ multiplex PCR; TCRdb's table is partial and in-frame only. The sample yields about 1.1 million clones, 70% to 85% seen once. Sequencing was carried out using memory CD4+ T cells from PBMCs. Subset in this sample: CD45RA-negative fraction. All receptors derive from a man aged 18 to 30 in good health. Some clones in this sample may be carry-over from other donors' samples.

This sequence joins TRBV5-1 and TRBJ1-1; D is unresolved. CDR1 is SGHRS, CDR2 YFSETQ, per germline. Trimming took 4 bases from V and 4 from J, leaving 11 bases between them. This CDR3 is built from 13 residues. CDR3 sequence reads: CASSPGMGTEAFF. The CDR3, as DNA: TGCGCCAGCAGCCCGGGGATGGGCACTGAAGCTTTCTTT. The entire variable domain, with the rest obtained from reference TRBV5-1 and TRBJ1-1, is as follows: KAGVTQTPRYLIKTRGQQVTLSCSPISGHRSVSWYQQTPGQGLQFLFEYFSETQRNKGNFPGRFSGRQFSNSRSEMNVSTLELGDSALYLCASSPGMGTEAFFGQGTRLTVV.

On this clone itself: A much larger clone sits a single nucleotide away, making a read error possible. This chain uses TRBV6-5 with TRBJ2-2; the D gene is possibly TRBD2 (5 bases). CDR1 is MNHEY and CDR2 is SVGAGI in the germline V gene. The CDR3 contains 14 residues. The CDR3 region has the DNA TGTGCCAGCAGTTACTCACTAAGCACCGGGGAGCTGCTTTTT. Protein sequence: CASSYSLSTGELLF.

The chain uses TRBV7-3 and TRBJ2-2, with D perhaps TRBD2 (5 bases). The CDR3 is 15 residues long. V was clipped by 3 bases and J by 3 bases, with 11 bases between them. Germline CDR1 and CDR2: SGHTA and FQGTGA. The CDR3 loop reads CASSLSGVDTGELFF. The CDR3 bases are TGTGCCAGCAGCTTGTCCGGGGTGGACACCGGGGAGCTGTTTTTT.

The CDR3 sequence is CATSREGWETQYF. DNA for the CDR3: TGTGCCACCTCCCGGGAGGGCTGGGAGACCCAGTACTTC. This chain uses TRBV7-2 with TRBJ2-5, with TRBD2 matching over 8 bases. Looked up from germline, CDR1 is SGHTA and CDR2 is FQGNSA. The CDR3 is made up of 13 amino acids. Trimming took 10 bases from V and 5 from J; bases not matched to a gene: 9.

This clone showed up many times. The CDR3 protein is CASSYSRYEQYF. The CDR3 coding sequence is TGTGCCAGCAGTTACTCGAGGTACGAGCAGTACTTC. The rearrangement uses TRBV6-6 and TRBJ2-7, with D hard to call. Trimming removed 0 bases at V and 4 bases at J, with 4 bases between. The CDR3 loop spans 12 amino acids. The germline gives CDR1 MNHNY, CDR2 SVGAGI (reference sequence).

The sample holds a few counts of this clone. The chain recombines TRBV30 with TRBJ1-1, with D unresolved. In germline, CDR1 is GTSNPN, CDR2 SVGIG (reference sequence). V was clipped by 7 bases and J by 6 bases, with 12 bases between them. The CDR3 has 11 amino acids. The CDR3 sequence: CAFGSGSEAFF. The CDR3 DNA sequence: TGTGCCTTTGGAAGCGGTTCTGAAGCTTTCTTT.

The V gene is TRBV18, the J gene TRBJ2-5, with 9 bases fitting TRBD1. This CDR3 is 14 amino acids long. V was clipped by 5 bases and J by 1 base; unmatched bases: 2. Germline CDR1 is KGHSH and CDR2 is LQKENI. CDR3 sequence (DNA): TGTGCCAGCTCAAACAGGGGGCTCCAAGAGACCCAGTACTTC. This gives the protein CASSNRGLQETQYF.

This clone showed up just once. The chain joins TRBV6-5 to TRBJ2-5, with TRBD1 as a possible D gene (6 bases). CDR1 and CDR2 (germline): MNHEY, SVGAGI. CDR3 length: 14 residues. V was shortened by 3 bases and J by 5 bases, with 13 bases between the two germline ends. CDR3 in DNA: TGTGCCAGCAGTTATTATGGGGGCCGGGAGACCCAGTACTTC. Protein product: CASSYYGGRETQYF.

The J gene is TRBJ2-5, the V gene TRBV7-2, with D uncertain. Germline loops: CDR1 SGHTA, CDR2 FQGNSA. The CDR3 is 13 amino acids. Trimming cost V 1 base and J 4 bases, with 7 bases left between them. For the CDR3, the DNA is TGTGCCAGCAGCTTAGTGTGGGGAGAGACCCAGTACTTC. Translating it yields CASSLVWGETQYF.

The V gene is TRBV5-8, the J gene TRBJ2-6; D remains ambiguous. CDR1 SGHTS and CDR2 YDEGEE come from the germline V gene. CDR3 length: 15 amino acids. The V and J ends lost 1 base and 2 bases respectively, with 7 bases between them. This CDR3 is CASSLSHTGANVLTF. The CDR3, as DNA: TGTGCCAGCAGCTTGAGTCATACTGGGGCCAACGTCCTGACTTTC.

The CDR3 sequence: CASSSGPGQGIYTF. As DNA, the CDR3 is TGTGCCAGCAGTTCTGGCCCGGGACAGGGGATCTACACCTTC. The V call is TRBV6-6, the J call TRBJ1-2; 10 bases match TRBD1. The germline V gene encodes CDR1 MNHNY and CDR2 SVGAGI (reference sequence). The CDR3 extends over 14 amino acids. The V gene end was trimmed by 4 bases and the J gene end by 10 bases; junction bases not matched to a gene: 9.

For the CDR3, the DNA is TGTGCCAGCAGCGGGACAGGGGTGGCCAAAAACATTCAGTACTTC. Translating gives CASSGTGVAKNIQYF. The chain couples TRBV27 to TRBJ2-4, with 10 bases identical to TRBD1. From germline, CDR1 is MNHEY and CDR2 SMNVEV (reference sequence). The ends lost 6 bases at V and 1 base at J; junction bases unmatched: 3. The CDR3 is made up of 15 amino acids.

This chain uses TRBV7-2 with TRBJ2-5; D is unclear. The CDR3 loop spans 12 amino acids. Trimming cost V 9 bases and J 1 base, with 9 bases left between them. CDR1 SGHTA and CDR2 FQGNSA come from the germline V gene. CDR3 loop: CASHYLQETQYF. DNA for the CDR3: TGTGCCAGTCACTACCTCCAAGAGACCCAGTACTTC.

The chain couples TRBV5-1 to TRBJ2-7; TRBD1 is a possible D gene (6 bases). Germline V CDR1 and CDR2: SGHRS, YFSETQ. Between the trimmed V and J ends, which lost 3 bases and 3 bases, there was a span of 10 bases. This CDR3 has 13 residues. The CDR3 DNA follows: TGCGCCAGCAGCTCCGGACAGATCTACGAGCAGTACTTC. Protein sequence: CASSSGQIYEQYF.

The chain employs TRBV18 and TRBJ2-1; D is unresolved. Trimming took 5 bases from V and 0 from J, leaving 8 bases between them. The CDR3 has 14 amino acids. Germline assignment: CDR1 KGHSH and CDR2 LQKENI. CDR3 loop: CASSEGSSYNEQFF. The CDR3 nucleotides read TGTGCCAGCTCAGAAGGAAGCTCCTACAATGAGCAGTTCTTC.